This record covers a single T cell receptor beta chain. Donors were healthy HIV-negative adults without recent acute infections or vaccinations. At the deep level, the assay was run. On ten immunoSEQ deep assay plates, unsorted PBMC DNA was sequenced. Clones were sequenced by immunoSEQ multiplex PCR, and TCRdb holds only the in-frame ones, with some missing. The sample carries 450,000 to 500,000 clones, around 80% recorded once. The data are from a study of shared clonotypes between healthy human individuals. The specimen sequenced was PBMCs. This clonotype was sampled from a woman aged 40 to 50 in good health. Some clones in this sample may be carry-over from other donors' samples.

Here the CDR3 reads CASSPSGGDYGYTF. CDR3 DNA sequence: TGTGCCAGTAGTCCCTCAGGTGGTGACTATGGCTACACCTTC. The V gene is TRBV19, the J gene TRBJ1-2; D is unclear. This CDR3 has 14 residues. The germline V gene encodes CDR1 LNHDA and CDR2 SQIVND (reference sequence). Trimming took 5 bases from V and 3 from J, leaving 13 bases between them.